This T cell receptor beta chain was sequenced in a study of T cell changes during pregnancy in multiple sclerosis. The germline V gene encodes CDR1 MNHEY and CDR2 SMNVEV (reference sequence). The CDR3 spans 10 residues. V shed 0 bases and J shed 13 bases, with 7 bases lying between them. Produced via immunoSEQ multiplex PCR; TCRdb's table is partial and in-frame only. The sample lists some 74,000 clones, over 85% seen once, with 3.5% to 4.5% in the top ten. The chain is built from TRBV27 and TRBJ2-7; TRBD1 might be the D (6 bases). The TCR was taken from a female donor in good health, enrolled as a control in a pregnancy study. Sequenced here: peripheral blood, sampled after pregnancy. The CDR3 protein is CASSLSDSYF. For the CDR3, the DNA is TGTGCCAGCAGTTTATCGGACAGCTACTTC.